A selection of T cell receptor beta chains follows, all from one sample in a study of T cell responses to AZD1222 COVID-19 vaccine. Profiled with immunoSEQ multiplex PCR; TCRdb holds only in-frame clones, not every one. The data show approximately 140,000 clones, roughly 92% seen once. The material sequenced was peripheral blood, taken 28 days after the second AZD1222 dose. These receptors all come from an adult who received the AZD1222 COVID-19 vaccine. Each CDR3 is given with its conserved first and last residue. D genes are given only for firm matches. Part of the rows lack a size; the others show once, few, many or a class for expanded clones.

>-|TRBJ1-1|-|TRBV11-2
CASSLERNTEAFF
TGTGCCAGCAGCTTAGAACGGAACACTGAAGCTTTCTTT
>-|TRBJ2-3|-|TRBV11-2
CASTAWVLGSDTQYF
TGTGCCAGCACCGCCTGGGTATTGGGCTCAGATACGCAGTATTTT
>TRBD1|TRBJ1-1|-|TRBV3-1/TRBV3-2
CASTTQGARTEAFF
TGTGCCAGCACCACACAGGGGGCGCGAACTGAAGCTTTCTTT
>-|TRBJ2-3|-|TRBV9
CASSGGTLDTQYF
TGTGCCAGCAGCGGCGGGACTCTAGATACGCAGTATTTT
>TRBD1|TRBJ2-7|-|TRBV11-2
CASSLAPTGDYEQYF
TGTGCCAGCAGCTTAGCCCCAACAGGGGACTACGAGCAGTACTTC
>-|TRBJ2-7|-|TRBV7-3
CASSFTGSYEQYF
TGTGCCAGCAGTTTCACAGGGTCCTACGAGCAGTACTTC
>-|TRBJ1-1|-|TRBV7-6
CASRLGGGPAFF
TGTGCCAGCAGACTGGGAGGGGGACCGGCTTTCTTT
>TRBD2|TRBJ2-7|-|TRBV5-6
CASSARTSGGMGHEQYF
TGTGCCAGCAGCGCTCGGACTAGCGGGGGAATGGGCCACGAGCAGTACTTC
>-|TRBJ2-7|-|TRBV4-1
CASSPTGGSSYEQYF
TGCGCCAGCAGCCCGACAGGCGGGAGCTCCTACGAGCAGTACTTC
>TRBD1|TRBJ1-6|-|TRBV9
CASSVSGQGTSPLHF
TGTGCCAGCAGCGTTTCGGGACAGGGGACTTCACCCCTCCACTTT
>TRBD1|TRBJ2-2|once|TRBV7-9
CASSRRQGGTGELFF
TGTGCCAGCAGCCGCCGACAGGGCGGCACCGGGGAGCTGTTTTTT
>TRBD2|TRBJ2-7|-|TRBV6-5
CASRPGLAPYEQYF
TGTGCCAGCAGGCCGGGACTAGCCCCCTACGAGCAGTACTTC
>TRBD2|TRBJ2-1|-|TRBV6-5
CASSSGTSAYNEQFF
TGTGCCAGCAGTTCCGGGACTAGCGCCTACAATGAGCAGTTCTTC
>-|TRBJ2-4|-|TRBV5-1
CASSLETDIQYF
TGCGCCAGCAGCTTGGAGACAGATATTCAGTACTTC